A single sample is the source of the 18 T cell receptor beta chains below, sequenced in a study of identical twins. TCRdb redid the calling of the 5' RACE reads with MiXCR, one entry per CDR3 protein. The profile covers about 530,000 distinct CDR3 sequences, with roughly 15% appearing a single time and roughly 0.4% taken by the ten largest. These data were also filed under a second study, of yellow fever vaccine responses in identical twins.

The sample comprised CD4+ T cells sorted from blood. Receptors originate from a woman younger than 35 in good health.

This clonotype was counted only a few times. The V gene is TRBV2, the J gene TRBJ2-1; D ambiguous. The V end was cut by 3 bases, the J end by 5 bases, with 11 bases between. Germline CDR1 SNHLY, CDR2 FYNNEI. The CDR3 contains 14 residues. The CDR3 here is CASSDWATHNEQFF. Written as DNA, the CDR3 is TGTGCCAGCAGTGATTGGGCAACCCACAATGAGCAGTTCTTC.

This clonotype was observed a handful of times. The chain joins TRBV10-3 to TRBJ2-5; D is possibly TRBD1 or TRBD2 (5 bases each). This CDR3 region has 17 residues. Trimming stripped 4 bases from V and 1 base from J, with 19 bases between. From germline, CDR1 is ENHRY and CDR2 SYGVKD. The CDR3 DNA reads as TGTGCCATCAGTGGCGATCCGGGACGGAGAACCCAAGAGACCCAGTACTTC. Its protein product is CAISGDPGRRTQETQYF.

The CDR3 loop reads CASSAGTDGNSPLHF. The CDR3 DNA reads TGTGCCAGCAGTGCCGGGACTGACGGAAATTCACCCCTCCACTTT. The gene calls are TRBV6-1 and TRBJ1-6; weak D call: TRBD1 (5 bases). CDR3 length: 15 amino acids. Trimming pared 4 bases from V and 7 bases from J, leaving 14 bases between. CDR1 and CDR2 from the germline V gene are MNHNS and SASEGT.

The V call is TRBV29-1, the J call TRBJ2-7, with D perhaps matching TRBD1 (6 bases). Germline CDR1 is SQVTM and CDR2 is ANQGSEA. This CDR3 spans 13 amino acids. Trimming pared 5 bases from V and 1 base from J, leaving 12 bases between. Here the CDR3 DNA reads TGCAGCGTTTCAGGGGTGCTATCCTACGAGCAGTACTTC. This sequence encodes CSVSGVLSYEQYF.

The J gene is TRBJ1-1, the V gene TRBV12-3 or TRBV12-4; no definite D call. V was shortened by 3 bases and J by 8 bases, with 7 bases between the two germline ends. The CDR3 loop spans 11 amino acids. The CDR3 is CASSFLSEAFF. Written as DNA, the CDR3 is TGTGCCAGCAGTTTTCTCTCGGAAGCTTTCTTT.

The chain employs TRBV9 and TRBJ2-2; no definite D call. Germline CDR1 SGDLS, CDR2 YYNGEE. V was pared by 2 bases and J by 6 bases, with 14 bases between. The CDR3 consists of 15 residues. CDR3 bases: TGTGCCAGCAGCGTCTGGCCAGGAGAGTCCGGGGAGCTGTTTTTT. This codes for CASSVWPGESGELFF.

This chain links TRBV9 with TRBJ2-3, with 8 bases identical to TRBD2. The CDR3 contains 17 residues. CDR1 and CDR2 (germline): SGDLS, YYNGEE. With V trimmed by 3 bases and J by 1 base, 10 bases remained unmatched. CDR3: CASSGASTSGGTDTQYF. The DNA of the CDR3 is TGTGCCAGCAGCGGCGCGAGTACTAGCGGAGGCACAGATACGCAGTATTTT. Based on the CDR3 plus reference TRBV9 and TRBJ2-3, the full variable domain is DSGVTQTPKHLITATGQRVTLRCSPRSGDLSVYWYQQSLDQGLQFLIQYYNGEERAKGNILERFSAQQFPDLHSELNLSSLELGDSALYFCASSGASTSGGTDTQYFGPGTRLTVL.

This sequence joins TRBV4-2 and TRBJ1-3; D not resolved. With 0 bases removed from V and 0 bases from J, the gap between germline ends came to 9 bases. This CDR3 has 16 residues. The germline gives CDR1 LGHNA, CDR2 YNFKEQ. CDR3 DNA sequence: TGTGCCAGCAGCCAAGAAGCGGCGAGCTCTGGAAACACCATATATTTT. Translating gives CASSQEAASSGNTIYF.

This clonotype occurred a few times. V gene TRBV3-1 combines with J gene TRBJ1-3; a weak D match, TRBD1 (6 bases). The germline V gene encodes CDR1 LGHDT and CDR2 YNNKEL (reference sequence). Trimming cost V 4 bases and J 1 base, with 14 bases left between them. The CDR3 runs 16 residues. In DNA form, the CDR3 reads TGTGCCAGCAGCCGAGGGGGGGGCGGATCTGGAAACACCATATATTTT. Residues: CASSRGGGGSGNTIYF.

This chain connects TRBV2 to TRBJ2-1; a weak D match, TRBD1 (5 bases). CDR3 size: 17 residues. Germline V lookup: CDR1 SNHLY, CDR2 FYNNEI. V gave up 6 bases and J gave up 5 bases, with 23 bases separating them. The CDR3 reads CASRRDRANKGHNEQFF. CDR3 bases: TGTGCCAGCAGACGCGACAGAGCAAACAAGGGCCACAATGAGCAGTTCTTC.

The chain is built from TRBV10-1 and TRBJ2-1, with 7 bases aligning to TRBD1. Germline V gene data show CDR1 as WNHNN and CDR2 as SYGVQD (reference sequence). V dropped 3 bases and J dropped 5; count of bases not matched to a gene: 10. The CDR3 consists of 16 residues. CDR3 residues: CASSDHLWTGHNEQFF. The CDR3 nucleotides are TGCGCCAGCAGTGACCACCTATGGACAGGCCACAATGAGCAGTTCTTC.

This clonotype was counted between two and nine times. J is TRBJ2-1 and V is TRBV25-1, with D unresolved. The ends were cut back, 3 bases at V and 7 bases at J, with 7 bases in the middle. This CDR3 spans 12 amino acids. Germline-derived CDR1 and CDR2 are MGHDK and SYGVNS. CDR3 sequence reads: CASSERQNEQFF. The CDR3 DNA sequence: TGTGCCAGCAGTGAGAGGCAAAATGAGCAGTTCTTC.

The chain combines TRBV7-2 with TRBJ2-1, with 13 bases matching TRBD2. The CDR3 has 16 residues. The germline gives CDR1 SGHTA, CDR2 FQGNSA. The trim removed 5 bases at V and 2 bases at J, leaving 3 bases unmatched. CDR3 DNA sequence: TGTGCCAGCAGCACTAGCGGGAGGGCCACCTACAATGAGCAGTTCTTC. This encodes CASSTSGRATYNEQFF.

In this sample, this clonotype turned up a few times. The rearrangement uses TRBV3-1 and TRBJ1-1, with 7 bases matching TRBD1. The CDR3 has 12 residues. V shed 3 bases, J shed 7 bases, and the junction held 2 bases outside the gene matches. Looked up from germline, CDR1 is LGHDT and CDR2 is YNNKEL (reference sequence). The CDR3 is CASSHGQVEAFF. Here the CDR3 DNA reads TGTGCCAGCAGCCACGGACAGGTTGAAGCTTTCTTT.

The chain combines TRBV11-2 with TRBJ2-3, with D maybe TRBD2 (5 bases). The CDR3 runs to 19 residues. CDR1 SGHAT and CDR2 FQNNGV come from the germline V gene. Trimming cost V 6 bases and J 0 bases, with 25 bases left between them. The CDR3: CASSPPPRGKLSSTDTQYF. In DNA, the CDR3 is TGTGCCAGCAGTCCCCCGCCCAGAGGGAAACTCTCTAGCACAGATACGCAGTATTTT.

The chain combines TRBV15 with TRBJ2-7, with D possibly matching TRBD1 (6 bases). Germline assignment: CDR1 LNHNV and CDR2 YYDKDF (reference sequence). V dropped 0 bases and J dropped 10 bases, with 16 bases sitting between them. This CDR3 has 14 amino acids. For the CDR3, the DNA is TGTGCCACCAGCAGAGATCAGATAGGGGGTTTTCAGTACTTC. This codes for CATSRDQIGGFQYF.

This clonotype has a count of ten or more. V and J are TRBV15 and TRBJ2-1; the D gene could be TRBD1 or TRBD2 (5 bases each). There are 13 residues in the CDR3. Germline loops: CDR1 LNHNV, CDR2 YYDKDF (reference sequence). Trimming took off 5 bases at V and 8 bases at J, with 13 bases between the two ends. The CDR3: CATSLQMGDEQFF. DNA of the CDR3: TGTGCCACCAGCCTGCAGATGGGGGATGAGCAGTTCTTC.

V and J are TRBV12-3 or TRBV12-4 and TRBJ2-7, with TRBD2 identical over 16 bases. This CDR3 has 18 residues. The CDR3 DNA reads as TGTACCTGCTGTTTAGTGGGACTAGCGGGAGGGCCTGCTTACGAGCAGTACTTC. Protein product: CTCCLVGLAGGPAYEQYF.